One sample yielded the 22 T cell receptor beta chains listed below, sequenced in a study of blood T cell repertoires in COVID-19. Assay used: immunoSEQ multiplex PCR; TCRdb lists only in-frame clones, some missing. The sample lists 500,000 to 600,000 clones, approximately 91% occurring once. Material for sequencing was peripheral blood. Receptors originate from a woman aged 45 to 65 with COVID-19, enrolled during active disease.

The rearrangement uses TRBV19 and TRBJ2-7; 9 bases map to TRBD2. This CDR3 is built from 14 residues. Germline V CDR1 and CDR2: LNHDA, SQIVND (reference sequence). J lost 5 bases, V lost 3 bases, and 5 bases had no gene match. The CDR3 bases are TGTGCCAGTAGTATGAGGGCTAGCGGGGACGAGCAGTACTTC. This codes for CASSMRASGDEQYF.

The chain links TRBV7-8 to TRBJ1-5, with D hard to call. The V and J ends lost 5 bases and 5 bases respectively, with 10 bases between them. This CDR3 has 13 amino acids. Germline lookup yields CDR1 SGHVS and CDR2 FQNEAQ. CDR3 protein: CASSPQLDQPQHF. In DNA form, the CDR3 reads TGTGCCAGCAGCCCCCAACTAGATCAGCCCCAGCATTTT.

The J gene is TRBJ2-3, the V gene TRBV25-1; possibly TRBD1 for D (6 bases). This CDR3 region has 16 residues. Germline V CDR1 and CDR2: MGHDK, SYGVNS. Trimming stripped 3 bases from V and 2 bases from J, with 15 bases between. The CDR3 region has the DNA TGTGCCAGCAGTGATTTTAGGGGACAAGCCACAGATACGCAGTATTTT. Translation: CASSDFRGQATDTQYF.

The V call is TRBV30, the J call TRBJ1-5; D is unresolved. This CDR3 is built from 14 residues. Germline assignment: CDR1 GTSNPN and CDR2 SVGIG (reference sequence). The ends were cut back, 3 bases at V and 1 base at J, with 10 bases in the middle. CDR3 coding DNA: TGTGCCTGGAGCCCGGAGAGGAGCAATCAGCCCCAGCATTTT. The encoded protein is CAWSPERSNQPQHF.

DNA of the CDR3: TGTGCCAGTAGGATTACAGGGGACCCTGGAAACACCATATATTTT. Protein sequence: CASRITGDPGNTIYF. The chain uses TRBV19 and TRBJ1-3; 7 nucleotides match TRBD1. The CDR3 runs to 15 residues. Germline trimming cut 6 bases from V and 2 bases from J; bases unmatched to any gene: 7. Germline CDR1 and CDR2: LNHDA and SQIVND (reference sequence).

V is TRBV12-3 or TRBV12-4 and J is TRBJ1-1; weak D call: TRBD1 (5 bases). Trimming removed 3 bases from V and 4 bases from J, with 9 bases in between. The CDR3 has 13 residues. The CDR3, as DNA: TGTGCCAGCAGTTTTCAGGGTATCACTGAAGCTTTCTTT. Its protein product is CASSFQGITEAFF.

There are a few counts of this clone. This rearrangement joins TRBV7-9 to TRBJ2-7, with D possibly being TRBD2 (6 bases). Trimming left V 5 bases short and J 2 bases short, with 10 bases between. Germline V gives CDR1 SEHNR, CDR2 FQNEAQ (reference sequence). The CDR3 length is 13 residues. In DNA, the CDR3 is TGTGCCAGCAGCCCGCGGGGCCCCTACGAGCAGTACTTC. Protein product: CASSPRGPYEQYF.

The chain is built from TRBV5-5 and TRBJ2-3; 11 bases agree with TRBD2. This CDR3 region has 19 residues. Germline assignment: CDR1 SGHKS and CDR2 YYEKEE (reference sequence). V was clipped by 4 bases and J by 0 bases; unmatched bases: 13. The CDR3 protein is CASSLKLAGAIYSTDTQYF. The CDR3 DNA sequence: TGTGCCAGCAGCCTCAAACTAGCGGGGGCCATTTATAGCACAGATACGCAGTATTTT.

To note about this clone: In the same sample, other DNA sequences code for this CDR3. The chain links TRBV6-1 to TRBJ1-1; perhaps TRBD1 as D (5 bases). This CDR3 has 14 amino acids. Germline-derived CDR1 and CDR2 are MNHNS and SASEGT. Trimming took 3 bases from V and 0 from J, leaving 8 bases between them. Written as DNA, the CDR3 is TGTGCCAGCAGTGAGCTGGGGCTGAACACTGAAGCTTTCTTT. This translates into CASSELGLNTEAFF.

The V call is TRBV7-2, the J call TRBJ1-1; D possibly corresponds to TRBD1 (5 bases). CDR1 is SGHTA and CDR2 is FQGNSA in the germline V gene. The V end was cut by 4 bases, the J end by 7 bases, with 16 bases between. There are 14 residues in the CDR3. CDR3 sequence reads: CASSSGLGWGEAFF. In DNA form, the CDR3 reads TGTGCCAGCAGCTCAGGGCTAGGATGGGGTGAAGCTTTCTTT.

Here the CDR3 DNA reads TGTGCCAGCAGCAATGGGGGGAACGTAGAGACCCAGTACTTC. Its translation: CASSNGGNVETQYF. The chain couples TRBV7-6 to TRBJ2-5; D is perhaps TRBD2 (6 bases). Deletions cut 5 bases from V and 4 bases from J, with 14 bases between. The CDR3 is 14 amino acids. Looked up from germline, CDR1 is SGHVS and CDR2 is FNYEAQ. Looking up the rest from reference TRBV7-6 and TRBJ2-5 gives the full variable domain: GAGVSQSPRYKVTKRGQDVALRCDPISGHVSLYWYRQALGQGPEFLTYFNYEAQQDKSGLPNDRFSAERPEGSISTLTIQRTEQRDSAMYRCASSNGGNVETQYFGPGTRLLVL.

This chain uses TRBV4-1 with TRBJ2-7; D gene unclear. The V and J ends lost 1 base and 1 base respectively, with 8 bases between them. The length of the CDR3 is 14 residues. Germline lookup yields CDR1 MGHRA and CDR2 YSYEKL. The CDR3 loop is CASSQGYYSYEQYF. CDR3 nucleotide sequence: TGCGCCAGCAGCCAAGGATACTATTCCTACGAGCAGTACTTC.

This clone was observed once. The chain uses TRBV30 and TRBJ1-5; TRBD1 might be the D (5 bases). Per the germline V gene, CDR1 is GTSNPN and CDR2 is SVGIG (reference sequence). CDR3 length equals 14 residues. V dropped 4 bases and J dropped 5 bases, with 15 bases sitting between them. The CDR3, as DNA: TGTGCCTGGACCTCAATTCGGGGGGATCAGCCCCAGCATTTT. Its protein is CAWTSIRGDQPQHF.

This chain uses TRBV7-8 with TRBJ2-7; 9 bases are shared with TRBD1. The CDR3 is made up of 15 amino acids. Germline V gives CDR1 SGHVS, CDR2 FQNEAQ. J lost 2 bases, V lost 3 bases, and 5 bases had no gene match. The CDR3 region is CASSFPGQGAYEQYF. CDR3 coding DNA: TGTGCCAGCAGCTTTCCGGGACAGGGAGCCTACGAGCAGTACTTC.

V and J are TRBV9 and TRBJ1-6; D not resolved. Germline V gives CDR1 SGDLS, CDR2 YYNGEE. The CDR3 consists of 13 residues. V dropped 0 bases and J dropped 10 bases, with 8 bases sitting between them. The CDR3 loop is CASSVDSRSPLHF. CDR3 nucleotide sequence: TGTGCCAGCAGCGTAGACAGCAGATCACCCCTCCACTTT.

The rearrangement links TRBV4-2 to TRBJ1-2; no reliable D call. The CDR3 sequence is 16 residues long. The germline V gene encodes CDR1 LGHNA and CDR2 YNFKEQ. V was shortened by 0 bases and J by 3 bases, with 14 bases between the two germline ends. Here the CDR3 DNA reads TGTGCCAGCAGCCAAGATCCCGCGGGCCCTTACTATGGCTACACCTTC. This encodes CASSQDPAGPYYGYTF.

For this clone: Different DNA sequences within this sample yield the same CDR3. This rearrangement joins TRBV19 to TRBJ2-2, with D possibly matching TRBD2 (6 bases). With 1 base removed from V and 5 bases from J, the gap between germline ends came to 8 bases. The CDR3 extends over 14 amino acids. Germline V gene sequence: CDR1 LNHDA, CDR2 SQIVND (reference sequence). The CDR3 reads CASSIGGGTGELFF. CDR3 nucleotides: TGTGCCAGTAGTATAGGAGGAGGGACCGGGGAGCTGTTTTTT.

The gene calls are TRBV7-8 and TRBJ2-1; 7 bases map to TRBD1. This CDR3 has 14 amino acids. Germline V lookup: CDR1 SGHVS, CDR2 FQNEAQ. The V and J ends lost 3 bases and 7 bases, in that order; junction bases with no gene match: 6. CDR3: CASSLSTGVNEQFF. The CDR3 DNA reads TGTGCCAGCAGCTTGTCTACAGGGGTGAATGAGCAGTTCTTC. The full variable domain, with the rest looked up from reference TRBV7-8 and TRBJ2-1, is GAGVSQSPRYKVAKRGQDVALRCDPISGHVSLFWYQQALGQGPEFLTYFQNEAQLDKSGLPSDRFFAERPEGSVSTLKIQRTQQEDSAVYLCASSLSTGVNEQFFGPGTRLTVL.

This clone was found once. This sequence joins TRBV29-1 and TRBJ1-1; 8 positions agree with TRBD1. The CDR3 runs to 16 residues. The V gene end was trimmed by 6 bases and the J gene end by 2 bases; junction bases not matched to a gene: 14. Germline lookup yields CDR1 SQVTM and CDR2 ANQGSEA. The CDR3 region is CSVVEVRTGRNTEAFF. CDR3 DNA sequence: TGCAGCGTGGTAGAAGTCAGGACAGGGAGAAACACTGAAGCTTTCTTT.

V is TRBV29-1 and J is TRBJ1-2; the D gene is possibly TRBD1 (5 bases). Germline CDR1 and CDR2: SQVTM and ANQGSEA. Trimming shortened V by 7 bases and J by 2 bases, and 11 bases separated the two germline ends. The CDR3 is 12 amino acids. The CDR3 bases are TGCAGCGCCTTTGCAGGGAACTATGGCTACACCTTC. It codes for CSAFAGNYGYTF.

The CDR3 DNA follows: TGTGCCAGCCGTTTCGGGATTACAGGGGCCACAGATACGCAGTATTTT. It encodes CASRFGITGATDTQYF. The chain has TRBV2 and TRBJ2-3, with TRBD1 matching 7 bases. The germline gives CDR1 SNHLY, CDR2 FYNNEI. The CDR3 has 16 amino acids. V was clipped by 8 bases and J by 2 bases; unmatched bases: 13.

The CDR3: CASSGQGGGYTF. For the CDR3, the DNA is TGCGCCAGCAGTGGACAGGGGGGTGGCTACACCTTC. The V call is TRBV10-2, the J call TRBJ1-2; 9 nucleotides line up with TRBD1. This CDR3 contains 12 residues. V shed 4 bases, J shed 7 bases, and the junction held 1 base outside the gene matches. Germline-derived CDR1 and CDR2 are WSHSY and SAAADI.